The 11 T cell receptor beta chains presented below share a single source sample, sequenced in a study of blood T cell repertoires in COVID-19. The table came from immunoSEQ multiplex PCR; TCRdb's copy has only in-frame clones and leaves some out. The data contain under 200,000 clones, about 85% of them singletons. The sample consisted of peripheral blood. Receptors originate from a man aged 35 to 55 with acute or convalescent COVID-19.

This clone came up a few times. The chain joins TRBV19 to TRBJ1-1; TRBD1 is a possible D gene (5 bases). V shed 3 bases and J shed 0 bases, with 11 bases lying between them. CDR1 is LNHDA and CDR2 is SQIVND in the germline V gene (reference sequence). CDR3 length: 15 residues. DNA for the CDR3: TGTGCCAGTAGTATTCGCGGGGCTGTGAACACTGAAGCTTTCTTT. Its protein is CASSIRGAVNTEAFF.

The chain is built from TRBV19 and TRBJ2-1; 7 bases line up with TRBD2. Germline V lookup: CDR1 LNHDA, CDR2 SQIVND (reference sequence). Trimming took 5 bases from V and 3 from J; bases not matched to a gene: 10. CDR3 size: 16 residues. The CDR3 loop reads CASSPQAGGGYNEQFF. CDR3 DNA: TGTGCCAGTAGTCCTCAAGCTGGCGGGGGCTACAATGAGCAGTTCTTC.

This rearrangement joins TRBV10-3 to TRBJ2-1; the match to TRBD1 covers 12 bases. Germline values: CDR1 ENHRY, CDR2 SYGVKD. J gave up 11 bases and V 4 bases, and 12 bases lay outside the gene matches. This CDR3 has 16 amino acids. CDR3 amino acids: CAISGPGQGALNKQFF. The DNA for the CDR3 is TGTGCCATCAGTGGGCCGGGACAGGGGGCGTTGAACAAGCAGTTCTTC.

The CDR3 protein is CASSLLGTTYNEQFF. CDR3 DNA sequence: TGTGCCAGCAGCTTGCTGGGGACTACCTACAATGAGCAGTTCTTC. The chain joins TRBV9 to TRBJ2-1; 7 bases map to TRBD2. Germline V CDR1 and CDR2: SGDLS, YYNGEE. The CDR3 has 15 residues. V dropped 4 bases and J dropped 2; count of bases not matched to a gene: 6.

In this sample, this clone turned up a few times. The chain couples TRBV28 to TRBJ2-2; possible D gene TRBD2, 6 bases. The CDR3 contains 15 residues. The V and J ends lost 3 bases and 6 bases respectively, with 14 bases between them. The germline V gene has CDR1 MDHEN and CDR2 SYDVKM. In DNA, the CDR3 is TGTGCCAGCAGTTTGGCCCGGGGGAGGTCCGGGGAGCTGTTTTTT. Translating it yields CASSLARGRSGELFF.

The J gene is TRBJ1-2, the V gene TRBV27, with D possibly matching TRBD1 (5 bases). Trimming pared 7 bases from V and 4 bases from J, leaving 16 bases between. The CDR3 extends over 14 amino acids. The germline gives CDR1 MNHEY, CDR2 SMNVEV (reference sequence). CDR3 sequence: CASIADRAPYGYTF. The CDR3 DNA follows: TGTGCCAGCATTGCTGACAGAGCTCCCTATGGCTACACCTTC.

This clone was observed once. The V and J genes are TRBV5-1 and TRBJ2-7; 8 bases align to TRBD1. V dropped 0 bases and J dropped 3; count of bases not matched to a gene: 5. Germline V gives CDR1 SGHRS, CDR2 YFSETQ. The CDR3 length is 15 residues. The CDR3 here is CASSLGQGAVYEQYF. The CDR3 bases are TGCGCCAGCAGCTTGGGGCAGGGGGCTGTCTACGAGCAGTACTTC.

This chain's CDR3 is CASSDYFGTVNTEAFF. The CDR3 region has the DNA TGTGCCAGCAGTGACTACTTCGGGACAGTGAACACTGAAGCTTTCTTT. This sequence joins TRBV6-1 and TRBJ1-1; 7 bases are a match to TRBD1. This CDR3 comprises 16 residues. In germline, CDR1 is MNHNS, CDR2 SASEGT. The V segment lost 3 bases and the J segment 0 bases; nucleotides outside the gene matches: 7.

The genes are TRBV4-3 and TRBJ2-1; TRBD1 matches at 10 bases. Looked up from germline, CDR1 is LGHNA and CDR2 is YSLEER. The CDR3 loop spans 17 amino acids. V lost 0 bases to trimming and J lost 3 bases; unmatched junction nucleotides: 5. The DNA for the CDR3 is TGCGCCAGCAGCCAAGATCTGGGACAGGGGCGCTACAATGAGCAGTTCTTC. Amino acid sequence: CASSQDLGQGRYNEQFF.

The CDR3 region is CASSDPSAGTGELFF. CDR3 DNA sequence: TGTGCCAGCAGTGACCCTAGCGCGGGCACCGGGGAGCTGTTTTTT. The chain is built from TRBV2 and TRBJ2-2; D possibly corresponds to TRBD2 (6 bases). This CDR3 has 15 amino acids. CDR1 SNHLY and CDR2 FYNNEI come from the germline V gene. Between the trimmed V and J ends, which lost 3 bases and 4 bases, there was a span of 12 bases.

The genes are TRBV18 and TRBJ2-3; 8 nucleotides match TRBD2. The CDR3 loop spans 14 amino acids. The V gene end was trimmed by 6 bases and the J gene end by 4 bases; junction bases not matched to a gene: 6. Germline values: CDR1 KGHSH, CDR2 LQKENI. The CDR3 DNA is TGTGCCAGCTCCTTTCGGGGGGGTGCAGATACGCAGTATTTT. This encodes CASSFRGGADTQYF.